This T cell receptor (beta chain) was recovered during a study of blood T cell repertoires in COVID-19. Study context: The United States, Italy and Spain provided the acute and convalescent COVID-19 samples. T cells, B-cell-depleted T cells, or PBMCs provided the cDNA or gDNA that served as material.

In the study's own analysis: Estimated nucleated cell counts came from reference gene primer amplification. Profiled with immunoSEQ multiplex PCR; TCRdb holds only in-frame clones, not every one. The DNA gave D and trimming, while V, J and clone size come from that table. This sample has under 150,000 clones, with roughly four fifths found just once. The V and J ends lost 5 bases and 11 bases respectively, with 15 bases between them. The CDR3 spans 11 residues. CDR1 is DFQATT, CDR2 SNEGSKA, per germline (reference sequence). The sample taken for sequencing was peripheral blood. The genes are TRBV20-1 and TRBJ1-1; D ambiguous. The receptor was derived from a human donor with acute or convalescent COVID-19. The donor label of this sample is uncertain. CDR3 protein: CSAPTTVWAFF. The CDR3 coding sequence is TGCAGTGCTCCTACCACAGTTTGGGCTTTCTTT.